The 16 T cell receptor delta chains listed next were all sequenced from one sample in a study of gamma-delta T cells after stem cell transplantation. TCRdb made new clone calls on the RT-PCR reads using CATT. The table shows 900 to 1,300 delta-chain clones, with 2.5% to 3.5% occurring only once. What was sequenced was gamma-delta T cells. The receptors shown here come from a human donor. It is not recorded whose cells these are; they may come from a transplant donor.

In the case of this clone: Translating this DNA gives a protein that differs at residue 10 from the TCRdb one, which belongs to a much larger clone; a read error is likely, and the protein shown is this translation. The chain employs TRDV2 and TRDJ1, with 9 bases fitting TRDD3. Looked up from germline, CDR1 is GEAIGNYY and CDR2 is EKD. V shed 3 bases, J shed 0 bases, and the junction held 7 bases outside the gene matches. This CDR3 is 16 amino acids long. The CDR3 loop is CACDPLGELHTDKLIF. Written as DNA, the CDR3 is TGTGCCTGTGACCCACTGGGGGAATTGCACACCGATAAACTCATCTTT.

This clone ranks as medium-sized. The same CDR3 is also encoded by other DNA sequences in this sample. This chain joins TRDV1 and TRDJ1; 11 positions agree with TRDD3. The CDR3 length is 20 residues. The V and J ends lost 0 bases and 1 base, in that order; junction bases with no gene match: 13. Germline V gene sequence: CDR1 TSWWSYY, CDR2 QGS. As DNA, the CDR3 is TGTGCTCTTGGGGAACTAGTGCCCGTTCTTGGGGGATACGCCACCGATAAACTCATCTTT. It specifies CALGELVPVLGGYATDKLIF.

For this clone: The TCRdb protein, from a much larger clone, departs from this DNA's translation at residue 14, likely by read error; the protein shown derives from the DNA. CDR3 in DNA: TGTGCAGCGAGCCCTTTTTTACACTGGGGGATACTGCCCCCTTCCAGACCCCTGATCTTT. This codes for CAASPFLHWGILPPSRPLIF. The chain joins TRAV29/DV5 to TRDJ4; TRDD3 agrees at 12 bases. The junction had 23 bases not matched to a gene; V was cut back by 5 bases and J by 0 bases. Germline V gene lookup returns CDR1 NSMFDY and CDR2 ISSIKDK. The CDR3 contains 20 residues.

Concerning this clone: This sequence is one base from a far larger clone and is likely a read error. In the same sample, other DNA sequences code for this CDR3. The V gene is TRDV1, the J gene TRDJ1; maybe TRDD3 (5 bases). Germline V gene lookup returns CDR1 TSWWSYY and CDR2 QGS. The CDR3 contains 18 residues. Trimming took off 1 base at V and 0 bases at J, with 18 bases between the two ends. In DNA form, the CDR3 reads TGTGCTCTTGGGGAACCTCGAGGGGAGGAATTTTACACCGATAAACTCATCTTT. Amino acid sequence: CALGEPRGEEFYTDKLIF.

The CDR3 spells CALGQKAFYWGIRSTDKLIF. CDR3 nucleotides: TGTGCTCTTGGGCAAAAGGCCTTCTACTGGGGGATACGCTCCACCGATAAACTCATCTTT. The chain carries TRDV1 and TRDJ1; 13 bases map to TRDD3. This CDR3 has 20 residues. V was clipped by 5 bases and J by 1 base; unmatched bases: 16. Germline V CDR1 and CDR2: TSWWSYY, QGS.

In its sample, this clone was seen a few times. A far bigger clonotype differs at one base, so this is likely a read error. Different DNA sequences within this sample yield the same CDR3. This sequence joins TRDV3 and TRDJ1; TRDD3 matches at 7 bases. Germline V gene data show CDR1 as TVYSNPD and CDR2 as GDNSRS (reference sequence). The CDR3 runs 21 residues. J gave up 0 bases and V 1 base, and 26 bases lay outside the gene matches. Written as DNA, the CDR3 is TGTGCCTTTACCTCGTGGTCATGTCCGGGGATATGGTTTCCGTACACCGATAAACTCATCTTT. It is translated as CAFTSWSCPGIWFPYTDKLIF.

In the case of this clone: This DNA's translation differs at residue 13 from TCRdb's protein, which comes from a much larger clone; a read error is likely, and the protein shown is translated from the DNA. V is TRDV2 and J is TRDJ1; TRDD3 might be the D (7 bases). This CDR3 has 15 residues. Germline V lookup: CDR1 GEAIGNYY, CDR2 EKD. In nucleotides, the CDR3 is TGTGCCTGTGACAGGGGGATCCTACACACCGATAAACGCATCTTT. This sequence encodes CACDRGILHTDKRIF.

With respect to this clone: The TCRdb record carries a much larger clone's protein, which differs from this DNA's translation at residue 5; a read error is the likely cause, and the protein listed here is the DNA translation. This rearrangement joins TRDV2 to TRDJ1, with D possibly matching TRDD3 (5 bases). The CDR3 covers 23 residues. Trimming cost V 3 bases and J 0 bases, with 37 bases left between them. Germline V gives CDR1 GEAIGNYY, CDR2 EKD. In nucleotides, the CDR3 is TGTGCCTGTGACGCCGTAACTGGCCAATTCCCCAACCTTGGGGACGACTACACCGATAAACTCATCTTT. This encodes CACDAVTGQFPNLGDDYTDKLIF.

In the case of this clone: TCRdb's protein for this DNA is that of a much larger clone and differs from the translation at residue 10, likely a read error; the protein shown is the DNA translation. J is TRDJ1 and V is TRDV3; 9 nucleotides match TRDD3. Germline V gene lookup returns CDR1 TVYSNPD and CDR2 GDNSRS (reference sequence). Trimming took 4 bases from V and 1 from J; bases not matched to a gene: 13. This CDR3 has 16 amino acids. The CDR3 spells CACDTLLGDSTDKLIF. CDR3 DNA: TGTGCCTGTGACACCCTACTGGGGGACTCCACCGATAAACTCATCTTT.

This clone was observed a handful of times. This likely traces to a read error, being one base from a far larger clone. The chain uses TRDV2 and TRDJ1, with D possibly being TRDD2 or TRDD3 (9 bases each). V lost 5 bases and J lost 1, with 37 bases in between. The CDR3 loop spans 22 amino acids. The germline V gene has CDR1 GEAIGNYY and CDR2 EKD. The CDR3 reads CACASGLPTHWGTSLGTDKLIF. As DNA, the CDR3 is TGTGCCTGTGCCAGCGGCCTTCCTACCCACTGGGGGACGTCTTTGGGCACCGATAAACTCATCTTT.

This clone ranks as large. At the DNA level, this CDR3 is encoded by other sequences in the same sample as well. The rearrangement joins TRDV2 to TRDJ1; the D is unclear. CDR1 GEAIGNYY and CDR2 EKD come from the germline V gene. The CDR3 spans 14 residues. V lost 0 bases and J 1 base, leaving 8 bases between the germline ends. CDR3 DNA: TGTGCCTGTGACACCGGTGGATTCACCGATAAACTCATCTTT. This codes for CACDTGGFTDKLIF.

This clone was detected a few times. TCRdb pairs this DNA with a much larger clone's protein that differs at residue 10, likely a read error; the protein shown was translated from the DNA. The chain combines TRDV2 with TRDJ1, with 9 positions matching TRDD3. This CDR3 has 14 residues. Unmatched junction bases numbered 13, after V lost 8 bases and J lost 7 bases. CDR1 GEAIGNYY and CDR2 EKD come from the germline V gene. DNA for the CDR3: TGTGCCTTTTCTCCCGGGGGATACCACGGTAAACTCATCTTT. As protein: CAFSPGGYHGKLIF.

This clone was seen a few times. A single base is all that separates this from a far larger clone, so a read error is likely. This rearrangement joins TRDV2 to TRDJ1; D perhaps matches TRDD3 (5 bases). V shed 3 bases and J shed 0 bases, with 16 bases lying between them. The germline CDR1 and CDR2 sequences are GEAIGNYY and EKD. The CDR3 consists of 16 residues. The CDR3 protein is CACDPLEELYTDKLIF. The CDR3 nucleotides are TGTGCCTGTGACCCACTGGAGGAATTGTACACCGATAAACTCATCTTT.

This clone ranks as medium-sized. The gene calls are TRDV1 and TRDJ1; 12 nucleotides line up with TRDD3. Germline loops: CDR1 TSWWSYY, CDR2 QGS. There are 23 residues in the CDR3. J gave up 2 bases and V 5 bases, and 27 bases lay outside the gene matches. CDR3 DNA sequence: TGTGCTCTTGGGCCCCGTAGGCTAAATTTCCTAGACCCTGGGGGATACGCTACCGATAAACTCATCTTT. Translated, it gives CALGPRRLNFLDPGGYATDKLIF.

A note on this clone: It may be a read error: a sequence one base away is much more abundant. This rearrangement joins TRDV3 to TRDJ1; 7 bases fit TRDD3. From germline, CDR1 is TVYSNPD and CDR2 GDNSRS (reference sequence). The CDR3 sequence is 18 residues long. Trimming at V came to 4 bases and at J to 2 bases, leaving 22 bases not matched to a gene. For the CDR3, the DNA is TGTGCCTCTCCGCCTTTTCCCCTTATGCTGGGGGGGACCGATAAACTCATCTTT. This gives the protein CASPPFPLMLGGTDKLIF. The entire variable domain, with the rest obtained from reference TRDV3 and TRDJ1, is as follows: CDKVTQSSPDQTVASGSEVVLLCTYDTVYSNPDLFWYRIRPDYSFQFVFYGDNSRSEGADFTQGRFSVKHILTQKAFHLVISPVRTEDSATYYCASPPFPLMLGGTDKLIFGKGTRVTVEP.

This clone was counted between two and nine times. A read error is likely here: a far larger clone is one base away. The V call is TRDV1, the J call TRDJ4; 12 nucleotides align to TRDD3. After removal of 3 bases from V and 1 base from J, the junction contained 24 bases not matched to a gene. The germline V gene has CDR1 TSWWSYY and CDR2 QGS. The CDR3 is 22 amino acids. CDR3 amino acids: CALGDHFPHPLLGDTQVRPLIF. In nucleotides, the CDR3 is TGTGCTCTTGGGGACCATTTCCCCCACCCGCTACTGGGGGATACCCAAGTCAGACCCCTGATCTTT.